Listed below are T cell receptor beta chains from one sample, sequenced in a study of T-cell reconstitution after alpha-beta-depleted transplantation in children. TCRdb analysed the PCR reads with MiXCR anew, one entry per CDR3 protein. The top ten hold around 4% of the sample, which has some 590,000 distinct CDR3 sequences, over 9.5% seen once. The sample was PBMCs from the stem cell graft donor, taken from the stem cell graft. Receptor source: a human donor who donated a stem cell graft to a child with acute myeloid leukemia. Each CDR3 is given with its conserved first and last residue. The D gene is left open where the match is weak. A row's size may be missing; if present it is once, few, many or a size class.

TRBJ2-1 . TRBV7-9 . CASSAGQNLINEQFF TGTGCCAGCAGCGCAGGACAAAACCTCATCAATGAGCAGTTCTTC
TRBJ1-1 few TRBV29-1 . CSALTGGYTEAFF TGCAGCGCCCTGACAGGAGGGTATACTGAAGCTTTCTTT
TRBJ2-3 few TRBV3-1 . CASSQVQGSTTDTQYF TGTGCCAGCAGCCAAGTTCAAGGGAGTACCACAGATACGCAGTATTTT
TRBJ2-1 many TRBV20-1 TRBD2 CRAQGSGSDHREQFF TGCAGAGCTCAGGGGAGCGGGAGCGATCATCGTGAGCAGTTCTTC
TRBJ2-2 . TRBV2 . CASKEASSGELFF TGTGCCAGCAAAGAGGCGTCTTCGGGGGAGCTGTTTTTT
TRBJ1-5 many TRBV12-3/TRBV12-4 . CASTGSNQPQHF TGTGCCAGCACAGGTAGCAATCAGCCCCAGCATTTT
TRBJ2-4 . TRBV20-1 . CSASPGADLAKNIQYF TGCAGTGCCAGCCCGGGAGCTGACCTAGCCAAAAACATTCAGTACTTC
TRBJ2-2 many TRBV7-8 . CASIKRGPYTGELFF TGTGCCAGCATCAAGAGGGGTCCTTACACCGGGGAGCTGTTTTTT
TRBJ2-3 many TRBV3-1 TRBD2 CASSRGTSGNTDTQYF TGTGCCAGCAGCCGGGGGACTAGCGGAAACACAGATACGCAGTATTTT
TRBJ2-2 . TRBV20-1 TRBD2 CSARTSGGVTGELFF TGCAGTGCTAGAACTAGCGGGGGAGTCACCGGGGAGCTGTTTTTT
TRBJ2-1 few TRBV5-1 . CASSSEVQGDRQFF TGCGCCAGCAGCTCCGAAGTGCAGGGAGATAGGCAGTTCTTC
TRBJ1-1 . TRBV7-2 . CASSLAIVGYTEAFF TGTGCCAGCAGCTTAGCGATAGTGGGGTACACTGAAGCTTTCTTT
TRBJ2-7 many TRBV20-1 . CSAPTSGSTYEQYF TGCAGTGCCCCGACGAGCGGGTCAACCTACGAGCAGTACTTC
TRBJ1-2 . TRBV20-1 TRBD1 CSAPTGASGGYTF TGCAGTGCCCCGACAGGGGCCTCCGGTGGCTACACCTTC
TRBJ2-3 many TRBV6-1 TRBD1 CASSQGRDRVTDTQYF TGTGCCAGCAGCCAGGGCCGGGACAGAGTTACAGATACGCAGTATTTT
TRBJ2-4 many TRBV20-1 TRBD2 CSARDRRLAGGNIQYF TGCAGTGCTAGAGATCGGAGACTAGCGGGAGGAAACATTCAGTACTTC
TRBJ2-1 . TRBV30 TRBD2 CAWSKVGAGGYNEQFF TGTGCCTGGAGTAAAGTAGGAGCGGGAGGGTACAATGAGCAGTTCTTC
TRBJ2-7 many TRBV12-3/TRBV12-4 TRBD1 CASSLYQGAEEQYF TGTGCCAGCAGTTTATACCAGGGGGCAGAAGAGCAGTACTTC
TRBJ2-7 . TRBV18 . CASSTTVYPGEQYF TGTGCCAGCTCAACGACAGTCTACCCCGGCGAGCAGTACTTC
TRBJ2-3 few TRBV11-3 . CASGLTPSTDTQYF TGTGCCAGCGGACTAACCCCTAGCACAGATACGCAGTATTTT
TRBJ2-4 few TRBV20-1 . CSVARGRGTKNIQYF TGCAGTGTCGCTCGGGGAAGAGGTACCAAAAACATTCAGTACTTC
TRBJ1-5 many TRBV12-3/TRBV12-4 . CASSLGSHPIQPQHF TGTGCCAGCAGTTTAGGATCCCACCCCATCCAGCCCCAGCATTTT
TRBJ2-2 . TRBV7-2 TRBD1 CASSPVRGPGELFF TGTGCCAGCAGTCCGGTTAGGGGGCCCGGGGAGCTGTTTTTT
TRBJ2-1 many TRBV6-5 TRBD2 CASSYSPSGSVDEQFF TGTGCCAGCAGTTACTCCCCTAGCGGGAGCGTGGATGAGCAGTTCTTC
TRBJ2-3 . TRBV12-3/TRBV12-4 . CASTPRVGTDTQYF TGTGCCAGCACTCCCAGGGTGGGGACAGATACGCAGTATTTT
TRBJ2-2 many TRBV20-1 TRBD2 CSARAPGLAGEETGELFF TGCAGTGCTAGAGCGCCGGGACTAGCGGGTGAGGAAACCGGGGAGCTGTTTTTT
TRBJ2-1 many TRBV20-1 . CSARSDWEEQFF TGCAGTGCTAGATCGGACTGGGAGGAGCAGTTCTTC
TRBJ2-2 . TRBV29-1 . CSSGLSTGELFF TGCAGCTCCGGACTTAGCACCGGGGAGCTGTTTTTT
TRBJ2-1 many TRBV29-1 TRBD1 CSVVGQGRYEQFF TGCAGCGTCGTAGGACAGGGCCGATATGAGCAGTTCTTC
TRBJ2-1 few TRBV7-3 . CASSHEQGDGYEQFF TGTGCCAGCAGCCATGAACAGGGTGACGGATATGAGCAGTTCTTC
TRBJ2-7 . TRBV20-1 . CSARDPLLGGQYF TGCAGTGCTAGGGATCCTTTACTAGGCGGGCAGTACTTC